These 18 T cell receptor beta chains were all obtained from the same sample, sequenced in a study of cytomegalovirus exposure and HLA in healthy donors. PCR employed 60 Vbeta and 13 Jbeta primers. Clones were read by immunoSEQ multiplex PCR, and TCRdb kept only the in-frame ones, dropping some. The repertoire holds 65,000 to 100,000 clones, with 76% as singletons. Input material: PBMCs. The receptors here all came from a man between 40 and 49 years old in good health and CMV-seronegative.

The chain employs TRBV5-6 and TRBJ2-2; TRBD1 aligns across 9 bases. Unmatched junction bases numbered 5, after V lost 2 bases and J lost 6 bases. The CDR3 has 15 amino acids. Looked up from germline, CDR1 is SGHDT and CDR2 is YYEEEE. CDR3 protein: CASSLTGTGPGELFF. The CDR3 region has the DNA TGTGCCAGCAGCTTAACCGGGACAGGGCCCGGGGAGCTGTTTTTT.

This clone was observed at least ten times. CDR3 protein: CASSFGALNNSPLHF. The CDR3 DNA follows: TGTGCCAGCAGCTTCGGTGCACTAAATAATTCACCCCTCCACTTT. The genes are TRBV7-2 and TRBJ1-6; no clear D. The germline V gene has CDR1 SGHTA and CDR2 FQGNSA. The CDR3 loop spans 15 amino acids. V was shortened by 3 bases and J by 5 bases, with 11 bases between the two germline ends.

The CDR3 is CASSAYRGTGKYEQYF. CDR3 nucleotide sequence: TGTGCCAGCAGTGCGTACCGCGGGACAGGGAAATACGAGCAGTACTTC. The chain joins TRBV25-1 to TRBJ2-5; TRBD1 agrees at 9 bases. The DNA end favors TRBJ2-7, so the J call may be wrong. This CDR3 comprises 16 residues. Germline V gives CDR1 MGHDK, CDR2 SYGVNS.

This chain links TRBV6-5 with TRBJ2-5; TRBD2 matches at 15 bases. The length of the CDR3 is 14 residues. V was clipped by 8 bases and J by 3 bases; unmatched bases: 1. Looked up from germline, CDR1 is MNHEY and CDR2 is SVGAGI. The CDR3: CASGTSGGKETQYF. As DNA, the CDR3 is TGTGCCAGCGGGACTAGCGGGGGGAAAGAGACCCAGTACTTC.

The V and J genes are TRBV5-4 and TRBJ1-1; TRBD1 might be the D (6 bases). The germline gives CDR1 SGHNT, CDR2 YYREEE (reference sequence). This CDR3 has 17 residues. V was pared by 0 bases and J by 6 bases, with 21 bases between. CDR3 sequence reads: CASSLGQGFLGTAEAFF. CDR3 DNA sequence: TGTGCCAGCAGCTTGGGGCAGGGGTTCCTGGGAACGGCTGAAGCTTTCTTT.

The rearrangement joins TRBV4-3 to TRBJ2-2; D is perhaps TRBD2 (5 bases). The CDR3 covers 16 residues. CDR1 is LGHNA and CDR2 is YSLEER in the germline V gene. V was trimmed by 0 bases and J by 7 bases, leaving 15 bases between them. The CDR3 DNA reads TGCGCCAGCAGCCAAGATCTACTAGGTAACGGCGGGGAGCTGTTTTTT. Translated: CASSQDLLGNGGELFF.

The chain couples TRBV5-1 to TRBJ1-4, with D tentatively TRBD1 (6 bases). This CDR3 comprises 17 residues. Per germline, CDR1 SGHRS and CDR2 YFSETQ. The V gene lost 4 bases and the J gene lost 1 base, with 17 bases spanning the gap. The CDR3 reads CASSPQGFRLTNEKLFF. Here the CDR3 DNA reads TGCGCCAGCAGCCCCCAGGGGTTCCGACTAACTAATGAAAAACTGTTTTTT.

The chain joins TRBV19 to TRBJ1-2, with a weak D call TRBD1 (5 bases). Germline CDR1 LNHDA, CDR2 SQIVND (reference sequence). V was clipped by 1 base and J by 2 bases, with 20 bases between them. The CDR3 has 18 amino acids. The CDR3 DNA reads TGTGCCAGTAGTATAGCCGGGCGGGGACCTGTAGCCAACTATGGCTACACCTTC. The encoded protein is CASSIAGRGPVANYGYTF.

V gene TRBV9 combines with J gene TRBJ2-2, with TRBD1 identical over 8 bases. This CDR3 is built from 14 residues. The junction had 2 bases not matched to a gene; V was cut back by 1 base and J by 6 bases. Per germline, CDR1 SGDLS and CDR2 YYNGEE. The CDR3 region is CASSVQGAAGELFF. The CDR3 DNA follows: TGTGCCAGCAGCGTACAGGGGGCTGCCGGGGAGCTGTTTTTT.

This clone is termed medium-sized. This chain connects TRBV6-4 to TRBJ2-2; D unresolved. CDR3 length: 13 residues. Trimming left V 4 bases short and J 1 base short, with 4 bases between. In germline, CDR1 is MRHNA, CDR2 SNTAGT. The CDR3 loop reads CASSGQNTGELFF. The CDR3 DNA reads TGTGCCAGCAGTGGACAGAACACCGGGGAGCTGTTTTTT.

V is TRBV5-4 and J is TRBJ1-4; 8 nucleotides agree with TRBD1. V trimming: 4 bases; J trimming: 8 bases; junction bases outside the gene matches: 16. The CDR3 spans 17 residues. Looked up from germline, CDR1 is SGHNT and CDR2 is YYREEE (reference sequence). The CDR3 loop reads CASSRAGGHSGEEKLFF. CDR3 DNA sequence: TGTGCCAGCAGCCGGGCAGGGGGCCACTCGGGGGAAGAAAAACTGTTTTTT.

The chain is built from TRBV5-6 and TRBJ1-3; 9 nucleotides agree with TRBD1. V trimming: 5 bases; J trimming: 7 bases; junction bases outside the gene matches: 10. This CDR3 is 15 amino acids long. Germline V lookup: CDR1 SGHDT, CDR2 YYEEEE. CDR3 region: CASRAGQGLQNTIYF. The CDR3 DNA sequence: TGTGCCAGCAGGGCGGGACAGGGACTCCAGAACACCATATATTTT.

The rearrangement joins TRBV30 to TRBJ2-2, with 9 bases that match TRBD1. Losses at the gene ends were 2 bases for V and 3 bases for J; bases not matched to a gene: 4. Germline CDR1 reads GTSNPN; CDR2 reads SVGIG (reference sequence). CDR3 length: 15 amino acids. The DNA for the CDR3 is TGTGCCTGGAGTATCCGGGACAGGGACACCGGGGAGCTGTTTTTT. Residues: CAWSIRDRDTGELFF.

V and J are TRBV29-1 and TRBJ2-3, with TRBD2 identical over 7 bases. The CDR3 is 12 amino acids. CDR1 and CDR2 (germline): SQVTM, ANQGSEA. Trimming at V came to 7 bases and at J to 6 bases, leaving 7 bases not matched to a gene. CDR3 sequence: CSARRGSDTQYF. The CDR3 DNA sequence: TGCAGCGCTAGGCGGGGGTCGGATACGCAGTATTTT.

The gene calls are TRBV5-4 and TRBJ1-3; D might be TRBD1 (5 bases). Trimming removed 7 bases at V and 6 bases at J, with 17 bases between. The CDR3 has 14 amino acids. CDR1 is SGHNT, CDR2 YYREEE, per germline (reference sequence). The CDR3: CASYLWGEENTIYF. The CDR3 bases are TGTGCCAGCTACCTGTGGGGGGAAGAAAACACCATATATTTT.

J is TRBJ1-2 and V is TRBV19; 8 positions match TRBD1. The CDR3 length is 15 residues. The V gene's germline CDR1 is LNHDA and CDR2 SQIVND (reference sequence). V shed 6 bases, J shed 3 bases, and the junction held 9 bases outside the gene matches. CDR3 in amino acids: CASSPADRAYYGYTF. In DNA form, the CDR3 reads TGTGCCAGTAGCCCAGCGGACAGGGCTTACTATGGCTACACCTTC.

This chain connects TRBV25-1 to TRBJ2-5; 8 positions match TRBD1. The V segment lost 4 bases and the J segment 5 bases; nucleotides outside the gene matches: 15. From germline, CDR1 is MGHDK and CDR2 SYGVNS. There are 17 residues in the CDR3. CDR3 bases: TGTGCCAGCAGTGCACGCTATCGTTCCACAGGGGGGGAGACCCAGTACTTC. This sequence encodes CASSARYRSTGGETQYF. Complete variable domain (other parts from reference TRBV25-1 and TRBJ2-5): EADIYQTPRYLVIGTGKKITLECSQTMGHDKMYWYQQDPGMELHLIHYSYGVNSTEKGDLSSESTVSRIRTEHFPLTLESARPSHTSQYLCASSARYRSTGGETQYFGPGTRLLVL.

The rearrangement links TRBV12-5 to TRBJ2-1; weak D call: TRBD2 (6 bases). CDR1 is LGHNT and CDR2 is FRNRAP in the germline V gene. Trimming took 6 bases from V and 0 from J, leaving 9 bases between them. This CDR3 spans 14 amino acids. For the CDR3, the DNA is TGTGCTAGTGGGGGGGGTAGCTCCTACAATGAGCAGTTCTTC. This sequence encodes CASGGGSSYNEQFF. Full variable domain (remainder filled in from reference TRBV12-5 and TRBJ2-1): DARVTQTPRHKVTEMGQEVTMRCQPILGHNTVFWYRQTMMQGLELLAYFRNRAPLDDSGMPKDRFSAEMPDATLATLKIQPSEPRDSAVYFCASGGGSSYNEQFFGPGTRLTVL.